One and the same sample provided the 10 T cell receptor beta chains below, sequenced in a study of CD8+ T cells in alopecia areata. Extraction of RNA preceded its reverse transcription into cDNA, which served as the sequencing template. Using immunoSEQ multiplex PCR, the repertoire was profiled, and TCRdb retains in-frame clones only, with some absent. The table has 120,000 to 150,000 clones, 75% to 90% seen once. The material sequenced was CD8+ T cells sorted from blood, taken at week 0. The receptors originated from a human donor with alopecia areata.

This clone was counted a single time. The gene calls are TRBV9 and TRBJ2-3; no reliable D call. With 0 bases removed from V and 0 bases from J, the gap between germline ends came to 8 bases. Germline V gene lookup returns CDR1 SGDLS and CDR2 YYNGEE. This CDR3 spans 15 amino acids. The DNA for the CDR3 is TGTGCCAGCAGCGTAGACCTGGGAAGCACAGATACGCAGTATTTT. Amino acid sequence: CASSVDLGSTDTQYF.

Points on this clone: Different DNA sequences within this sample yield the same CDR3. J is TRBJ2-1 and V is TRBV19; D is perhaps TRBD2 (6 bases). Germline V lookup: CDR1 LNHDA, CDR2 SQIVND (reference sequence). There are 14 residues in the CDR3. Trimming removed 4 bases at V and 3 bases at J, with 10 bases between. CDR3 coding DNA: TGTGCCAGTAGTAACGGGGGTGACTACAATGAGCAGTTCTTC. This translates into CASSNGGDYNEQFF.

The V and J genes are TRBV5-4 and TRBJ1-4, with TRBD1 identical over 12 bases. With V trimmed by 4 bases and J by 8 bases, 9 bases remained unmatched. Per the germline V gene, CDR1 is SGHNT and CDR2 is YYREEE (reference sequence). The CDR3 extends over 16 amino acids. This chain's CDR3 is CASSMGQGANGEKLFF. The DNA of the CDR3 is TGTGCCAGCAGCATGGGACAGGGGGCCAATGGAGAAAAACTGTTTTTT.

This chain joins TRBV30 and TRBJ2-2; 7 bases line up with TRBD1. Per the germline V gene, CDR1 is GTSNPN and CDR2 is SVGIG (reference sequence). V lost 1 base, J lost 0 bases, and 14 bases stayed unmatched. CDR3 length equals 19 residues. The CDR3: CAWSGKPGQTYSNTGELFF. Written as DNA, the CDR3 is TGTGCCTGGAGTGGAAAACCGGGACAGACGTATTCGAACACCGGGGAGCTGTTTTTT.

The chain employs TRBV7-8 and TRBJ2-2, with 10 nucleotides matching TRBD2. The ends lost 6 bases at V and 6 bases at J; junction bases unmatched: 7. The CDR3 covers 15 residues. From germline, CDR1 is SGHVS and CDR2 FQNEAQ. This CDR3 reads CASRELAGRAGELFF. As DNA, the CDR3 is TGTGCCAGCAGGGAACTAGCGGGGAGGGCCGGGGAGCTGTTTTTT.

The V and J genes are TRBV5-6 and TRBJ1-1; 7 bases match TRBD1. The CDR3 sequence is 15 residues long. Looked up from germline, CDR1 is SGHDT and CDR2 is YYEEEE. V dropped 3 bases and J dropped 0; count of bases not matched to a gene: 5. The CDR3 region has the DNA TGTGCCAGCAGCTCTGTACAGGGGATGAACACTGAAGCTTTCTTT. Its translation: CASSSVQGMNTEAFF.

V usage is TRBV5-4 and J usage is TRBJ2-1; D is perhaps TRBD1 or TRBD2 (5 bases each). CDR1 and CDR2 (germline): SGHNT, YYREEE (reference sequence). The ends were cut back, 2 bases at V and 9 bases at J, with 12 bases in the middle. CDR3 length: 13 amino acids. The CDR3, as DNA: TGTGCCAGCAGCTTCCAGGGCGGGTTTGAGCAGTTCTTC. Its translation is CASSFQGGFEQFF.

The chain couples TRBV4-1 to TRBJ2-5; possibly TRBD1 for D (6 bases). Germline CDR1 is MGHRA and CDR2 is YSYEKL. V shed 1 base and J shed 2 bases, with 8 bases lying between them. The CDR3 consists of 14 residues. The chain's CDR3 is CASSQAQGQETQYF. The CDR3 DNA follows: TGCGCCAGCAGCCAAGCGCAGGGGCAAGAGACCCAGTACTTC.

Points on this clone: Other DNA variants within this sample encode the same CDR3. The chain carries TRBV5-4 and TRBJ1-1, with D unclear. CDR1 is SGHNT and CDR2 is YYREEE in the germline V gene (reference sequence). Trimming removed 4 bases from V and 1 base from J, with 8 bases in between. This CDR3 has 13 amino acids. DNA of the CDR3: TGTGCCAGCAGCCCGAGACAGAACACTGAAGCTTTCTTT. Protein product: CASSPRQNTEAFF.

This sequence joins TRBV9 and TRBJ2-3, with 7 positions matching TRBD1. Germline CDR1 SGDLS, CDR2 YYNGEE. The CDR3 has 15 residues. J gave up 3 bases and V 4 bases, and 8 bases lay outside the gene matches. The CDR3 DNA is TGTGCCAGCAGCCCTTGGGACAGTTTAACAGATACGCAGTATTTT. Translation gives CASSPWDSLTDTQYF.